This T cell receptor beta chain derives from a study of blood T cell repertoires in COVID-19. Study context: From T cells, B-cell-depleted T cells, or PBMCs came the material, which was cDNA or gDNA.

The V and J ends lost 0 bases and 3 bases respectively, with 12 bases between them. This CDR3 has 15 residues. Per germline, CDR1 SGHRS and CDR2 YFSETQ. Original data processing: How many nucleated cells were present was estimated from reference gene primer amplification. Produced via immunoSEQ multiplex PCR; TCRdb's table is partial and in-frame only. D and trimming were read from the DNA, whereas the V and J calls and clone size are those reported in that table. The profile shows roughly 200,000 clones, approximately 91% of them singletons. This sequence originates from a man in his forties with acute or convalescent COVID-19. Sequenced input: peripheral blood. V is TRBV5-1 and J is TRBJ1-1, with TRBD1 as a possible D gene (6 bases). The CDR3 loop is CASSLVGGRDTEAFF. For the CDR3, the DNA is TGCGCCAGCAGCTTGGTAGGGGGACGTGACACTGAAGCTTTCTTT.